The T cell receptor (beta chain) described here comes from a study of T cell responses to AZD1222 COVID-19 vaccine. The method was immunoSEQ multiplex PCR; TCRdb's version includes in-frame clones alone and lacks a portion of them. Of about 150,000 clones in the sample, more than 80% are singletons; the top ten hold around 3.1%. This clone was counted only a few times. In germline, CDR1 is LGHDT, CDR2 YNNKEL (reference sequence). This CDR3 spans 16 amino acids. Trimming took 4 bases from V and 2 from J; bases not matched to a gene: 2. The sequence came from an adult who received the AZD1222 COVID-19 vaccine. Here the sequenced sample was peripheral blood, taken 28 days after the second AZD1222 dose. J is TRBJ2-2 and V is TRBV3-1 (or the pseudogene TRBV3-2); 12 positions match TRBD2. The CDR3 nucleotides read TGTGCCAGCAGCCCGACTAGCGGGGGTAACACCGGGGAGCTGTTTTTT. Encoded protein: CASSPTSGGNTGELFF.